One and the same sample provided the 3 T cell receptor beta chains below, sequenced in a study of CD8 T cells in ankylosing spondylitis. General study points: What appeared characteristic of ankylosing spondylitis blood was a TCR beta motif of under 10 highly homologous variants.

For these receptors, no antigen is known. TCRdb fed the 5' RACE reads into MiXCR, producing one record per CDR3 protein. The data contain fewer than 550,000 distinct CDR3 sequences, about 5.7% of them singletons. Specimen: blood, either unsorted or a sorted T cell fraction (not recorded which). Source of these receptors: a male donor with ankylosing spondylitis.

Concerning this clonotype itself: One base away lies a much larger clone, so this may be a sequencing read error. It is likely a read error, because the conserved phenylalanine at the end of the CDR3 is missing. V usage is TRBV4-3 and J usage is TRBJ1-2, with 7 bases aligning to TRBD1. The CDR3 is made up of 15 amino acids. Germline trimming cut 4 bases from V and 3 bases from J; bases unmatched to any gene: 8. Germline-derived CDR1 and CDR2 are LGHNA and YSLEER. This CDR3 is CASSPRQGEDYGYTL. The CDR3, as DNA: TGCGCCAGCAGCCCCAGACAGGGCGAGGACTATGGCTACACCCTC.

This clonotype has ten or more counts. The genes are TRBV10-2 and TRBJ2-1; a possible D gene is TRBD1 (5 bases). CDR1 is WSHSY, CDR2 SAAADI, per germline. Trimming stripped 1 base from V and 15 bases from J, with 16 bases between. The CDR3 runs to 13 residues. The CDR3 DNA is TGCGCCAGCAGTGAGTATCACCCCCAAGGGGCGTTCTTC. Its protein product is CASSEYHPQGAFF.

The chain employs TRBV9 and TRBJ1-4; TRBD1 matches 7 bases. V lost 4 bases and J lost 6; bases outside the gene matches: 12. CDR3 length equals 16 residues. The germline V gene encodes CDR1 SGDLS and CDR2 YYNGEE. CDR3: CASSTDEQGRHEKLFF. CDR3 DNA: TGTGCCAGCAGCACGGACGAACAGGGGAGGCATGAAAAACTGTTTTTT.